The 27 T cell receptor beta chains in this list originate from one sample, sequenced in a study of blood T cell repertoires in COVID-19. Sequenced by immunoSEQ multiplex PCR; TCRdb stores in-frame clones only, minus some. The sample holds about 190,000 clones, around 80% seen once. The sample taken for sequencing was peripheral blood. The receptors come from a woman of 80 years or more with active or convalescent COVID-19.

The rearrangement uses TRBV4-2 and TRBJ1-2, with 10 positions matching TRBD1. The V gene end was trimmed by 0 bases and the J gene end by 0 bases; junction bases not matched to a gene: 4. This CDR3 region has 17 residues. In germline, CDR1 is LGHNA, CDR2 YNFKEQ. DNA of the CDR3: TGTGCCAGCAGCCAAGAAGGGGACAGGGGATCTAACTATGGCTACACCTTC. As protein: CASSQEGDRGSNYGYTF.

The rearrangement joins TRBV6-5 to TRBJ2-7, with D perhaps TRBD1 (7 bases). The ends were cut back, 4 bases at V and 3 bases at J, with 16 bases in the middle. Germline assignment: CDR1 MNHEY and CDR2 SVGAGI. The CDR3 extends over 15 amino acids. CDR3 DNA: TGTGCCAGCAGTTGGGGGGCAGGGGGGCTCTACGAGCAGTACTTC. Translated, it gives CASSWGAGGLYEQYF.

J is TRBJ1-1 and V is TRBV7-2, with TRBD1 identical over 7 bases. In germline, CDR1 is SGHTA, CDR2 FQGNSA. The CDR3 sequence is 16 residues long. The trim removed 0 bases at V and 0 bases at J, leaving 4 bases unmatched. CDR3 nucleotides: TGTGCCAGCAGCTTAGCGACAGGGATCATGAACACTGAAGCTTTCTTT. Amino acid sequence: CASSLATGIMNTEAFF.

The rearrangement uses TRBV5-1 and TRBJ2-7; 7 bases are shared with TRBD1. After removal of 2 bases from V and 4 bases from J, the junction contained 9 bases not matched to a gene. Germline CDR1 reads SGHRS; CDR2 reads YFSETQ. The length of the CDR3 is 15 residues. The CDR3 nucleotides read TGCGCCAGCAGCTTCAACCGGGACAGCTTTTACGAGCAGTACTTC. Its protein product is CASSFNRDSFYEQYF.

V is TRBV5-1 and J is TRBJ1-1; TRBD1 matches 11 bases. The CDR3 spans 16 residues. The germline gives CDR1 SGHRS, CDR2 YFSETQ. V dropped 4 bases and J dropped 2; count of bases not matched to a gene: 7. CDR3 coding DNA: TGCGCCAGCAGCATTGGACAGGGGGCGATTAACACTGAAGCTTTCTTT. Translated, it gives CASSIGQGAINTEAFF.

On this clone: Other DNA sequences within the sample encode an identical CDR3. In nucleotides, the CDR3 is TGTGCCAGCTCACCGCTAAGCACCGGGGAGCTGTTTTTT. As protein: CASSPLSTGELFF. The chain is built from TRBV18 and TRBJ2-2; D uncertain. The CDR3 is 13 residues long. Germline assignment: CDR1 KGHSH and CDR2 LQKENI. Between the trimmed V and J ends, which lost 3 bases and 4 bases, there was a span of 6 bases.

This clone appeared once. This chain links TRBV2 with TRBJ1-1; 9 positions agree with TRBD1. Germline V gives CDR1 SNHLY, CDR2 FYNNEI. Unmatched junction bases numbered 8, after V lost 0 bases and J lost 0 bases. The CDR3 is 18 amino acids. CDR3 sequence: CASSEALIGTGLNTEAFF. CDR3 nucleotides: TGTGCCAGCAGTGAAGCGCTTATTGGGACAGGGTTGAACACTGAAGCTTTCTTT.

The V and J genes are TRBV7-9 and TRBJ1-1; D might be TRBD1 (6 bases). Germline V gives CDR1 SEHNR, CDR2 FQNEAQ (reference sequence). CDR3 length equals 15 residues. Trimming left V 0 bases short and J 8 bases short, with 16 bases between. CDR3 bases: TGTGCCAGCAGCTTAGCCACCGGGACAAGGGTGGAAGCTTTCTTT. Translation gives CASSLATGTRVEAFF.

J is TRBJ1-1 and V is TRBV19; D perhaps matches TRBD1 (6 bases). The CDR3 runs 15 residues. Germline V gives CDR1 LNHDA, CDR2 SQIVND (reference sequence). V shed 5 bases and J shed 0 bases, with 13 bases lying between them. CDR3 nucleotides: TGTGCCAGTAGTGCGGGGGGCAGCCTGAACACTGAAGCTTTCTTT. Translation gives CASSAGGSLNTEAFF.

The rearrangement uses TRBV27 and TRBJ1-1, with D possibly matching TRBD1 (6 bases). The length of the CDR3 is 13 residues. CDR1 is MNHEY and CDR2 is SMNVEV in the germline V gene (reference sequence). The V gene lost 6 bases and the J gene lost 3 bases, with 11 bases spanning the gap. The CDR3 loop reads CASSYQGYTEAFF. CDR3 DNA sequence: TGTGCCAGCAGCTACCAGGGGTACACTGAAGCTTTCTTT.

Comments on this clone: The junction departs from germline at one end; a sequencing error may be responsible. This sequence joins TRBV25-1 and TRBJ1-2; D is unresolved. The CDR3 extends over 10 amino acids. In germline, CDR1 is MGHDK, CDR2 SYGVNS. CDR3: CATGNSGYTF. The DNA for the CDR3 is TGTGCCACCGGGAACTCTGGCTACACCTTC.

The J gene is TRBJ2-5, the V gene TRBV7-7, with 10 bases matching TRBD2. Trimming cost V 4 bases and J 5 bases; bases outside gene matches: 10. The germline gives CDR1 SSHAT, CDR2 FNYEAQ (reference sequence). CDR3 length equals 16 residues. CDR3 in amino acids: CASSSGLALGGETQYF. The CDR3 DNA reads TGTGCCAGCAGCTCGGGACTAGCGCTTGGAGGGGAGACCCAGTACTTC.

J is TRBJ2-1 and V is TRBV7-3, with 11 bases matching TRBD2. Germline CDR1 is SGHTA and CDR2 is FQGTGA. The CDR3 is made up of 15 amino acids. J gave up 5 bases and V 5 bases, and 5 bases lay outside the gene matches. CDR3 coding DNA: TGTGCCAGCAGCCTCGGACTAGCGGGCCACAATGAGCAGTTCTTC. Protein product: CASSLGLAGHNEQFF.

The chain is built from TRBV12-3 or TRBV12-4 and TRBJ1-2; D possibly corresponds to TRBD1 (5 bases). The CDR3 runs 13 residues. Trimming took 5 bases from V and 4 from J, leaving 11 bases between them. In DNA form, the CDR3 reads TGTGCCAGCAGTCAGACAGTTCTCTATGGCTACACCTTC. Protein: CASSQTVLYGYTF.

This sequence joins TRBV7-3 and TRBJ1-1; D is ambiguous. Germline CDR1 SGHTA, CDR2 FQGTGA. The CDR3 totals 13 residues. Trimming removed 2 bases from V and 5 bases from J, with 9 bases in between. The CDR3 spells CASSLYRGTEAFF. The CDR3 nucleotides read TGTGCCAGCAGCTTATATCGAGGGACTGAAGCTTTCTTT.

V and J are TRBV5-1 and TRBJ2-3; 9 nucleotides agree with TRBD2. The CDR3 has 15 residues. V shed 2 bases and J 1 base; nucleotides not matched to a gene: 2. Germline V gene lookup returns CDR1 SGHRS and CDR2 YFSETQ. Here the CDR3 reads CASSFSSGGTDTQYF. In nucleotides, the CDR3 is TGCGCCAGCAGCTTCTCTAGCGGGGGCACAGATACGCAGTATTTT.

The genes are TRBV7-9 and TRBJ2-6; D call uncertain. This CDR3 comprises 13 residues. The germline CDR1 and CDR2 sequences are SEHNR and FQNEAQ (reference sequence). V lost 3 bases and J lost 4, with 4 bases in between. CDR3 nucleotides: TGTGCCAGCAGCTTCTCGGGGGCCAACGTCCTGACTTTC. This gives the protein CASSFSGANVLTF.

This chain links TRBV6-6 with TRBJ1-3, with 7 nucleotides matching TRBD1. V shed 0 bases, J shed 8 bases, and the junction held 10 bases outside the gene matches. The V gene's germline CDR1 is MNHNY and CDR2 SVGAGI (reference sequence). This CDR3 comprises 16 residues. CDR3 DNA sequence: TGTGCCAGCAGTTACTCAGGGGGCATTCTGGAGGACACCATATATTTT. It translates to CASSYSGGILEDTIYF.

The chain links TRBV5-4 to TRBJ2-6, with D possibly matching TRBD1 (5 bases). CDR3 length equals 15 residues. V lost 7 bases to trimming and J lost 1 base, with 12 bases between them. Germline values: CDR1 SGHNT, CDR2 YYREEE (reference sequence). The CDR3 protein is CASYDRVSGANVLTF. For the CDR3, the DNA is TGTGCCAGCTACGACAGAGTATCTGGGGCCAACGTCCTGACTTTC.

The chain uses TRBV6-5 and TRBJ2-3; 11 bases are a match to TRBD2. The CDR3 is made up of 15 amino acids. V was pared by 6 bases and J by 5 bases, with 7 bases of the junction left unmatched. Germline V CDR1 and CDR2: MNHEY, SVGAGI. CDR3 in amino acids: CASSTLAGVGDTQYF. In DNA form, the CDR3 reads TGTGCCAGCAGCACACTAGCGGGGGTGGGAGATACGCAGTATTTT.

The rearrangement uses TRBV4-1 and TRBJ1-2; 9 bases fit TRBD1. Germline assignment: CDR1 MGHRA and CDR2 YSYEKL. The CDR3 is 14 residues long. V lost 4 bases, J lost 8 bases, and 8 bases stayed unmatched. Here the CDR3 reads CASSLSTGGYGYTF. In DNA form, the CDR3 reads TGCGCCAGCAGCCTAAGCACAGGGGGCTACGGCTACACCTTC.

The sample holds one count of this clone. The chain combines TRBV5-4 with TRBJ1-4, with 7 bases that match TRBD1. The length of the CDR3 is 16 residues. Germline CDR1 SGHNT, CDR2 YYREEE (reference sequence). V lost 4 bases, J lost 5 bases, and 11 bases stayed unmatched. CDR3 protein: CASSPSSGTENEKLFF. CDR3 sequence (DNA): TGTGCCAGCAGCCCTTCCTCGGGGACAGAGAATGAAAAACTGTTTTTT. The whole variable domain, remainder taken from reference TRBV5-4 and TRBJ1-4, is ETGVTQSPTHLIKTRGQQVTLRCSSQSGHNTVSWYQQALGQGPQFIFQYYREEENGRGNFPPRFSGLQFPNYSSELNVNALELDDSALYLCASSPSSGTENEKLFFGSGTQLSVL.

The chain links TRBV29-1 to TRBJ2-2; D uncertain. The CDR3 is 12 amino acids. The V end was cut by 5 bases, the J end by 5 bases, with 9 bases between. Germline CDR1 is SQVTM and CDR2 is ANQGSEA. The CDR3 nucleotides read TGCAGCGTTCAGGTTGCTACCGGGGAGCTGTTTTTT. Protein sequence: CSVQVATGELFF.

The genes are TRBV24-1 and TRBJ1-2; 8 nucleotides align to TRBD1. The CDR3 is made up of 15 amino acids. V trimming: 4 bases; J trimming: 5 bases; junction bases outside the gene matches: 8. The germline gives CDR1 KGHDR, CDR2 SFDVKD. The DNA of the CDR3 is TGTGCCACCAGTGACGACAGGGGCACGGGTTATGGCTACACCTTC. It codes for CATSDDRGTGYGYTF.

CDR3 loop: CASGLLSSGGYNEQFF. For the CDR3, the DNA is TGTGCCAGCGGATTGCTTAGTAGCGGGGGCTACAATGAGCAGTTCTTC. This chain uses TRBV27 with TRBJ2-1, with TRBD2 matching over 9 bases. In germline, CDR1 is MNHEY, CDR2 SMNVEV (reference sequence). V was clipped by 8 bases and J by 3 bases; unmatched bases: 11. CDR3 length: 16 amino acids.

This chain joins TRBV27 and TRBJ1-4; TRBD1 agrees at 7 bases. Germline CDR1 and CDR2: MNHEY and SMNVEV (reference sequence). With 2 bases clipped from V and 5 bases from J, the junction kept 2 bases outside the gene matches. The CDR3 loop spans 14 amino acids. The CDR3 is CASSLMTGNEKLFF. The CDR3 DNA follows: TGTGCCAGCAGTTTAATGACAGGGAATGAAAAACTGTTTTTT.

The V gene is TRBV9, the J gene TRBJ2-5, with a weak D call TRBD2 (5 bases). This CDR3 region has 14 residues. Trimming took off 0 bases at V and 4 bases at J, with 10 bases between the two ends. CDR1 and CDR2 (germline): SGDLS, YYNGEE. CDR3 sequence: CASSVEDFSETQYF. CDR3 DNA: TGTGCCAGCAGCGTAGAGGACTTTTCAGAGACCCAGTACTTC. Drawing the rest from reference TRBV9 and TRBJ2-5, the complete variable domain is DSGVTQTPKHLITATGQRVTLRCSPRSGDLSVYWYQQSLDQGLQFLIQYYNGEERAKGNILERFSAQQFPDLHSELNLSSLELGDSALYFCASSVEDFSETQYFGPGTRLLVL.